The clone carrying this T cell receptor beta chain was seen repeatedly, ten times or more. These data originate in a study of glioma-infiltrating T cells. Using RNA template, CDR3s of TCR alpha and beta were amplified with iRepertoire arm-PCR. TCRdb re-analysed the multiplex PCR reads in MiXCR, keeping a single row per CDR3 protein. The sample shows about 410,000 distinct CDR3 sequences, 41% of them seen only once. This CDR3 contains 14 residues. Trimming shortened V by 6 bases and J by 0 bases, and 9 bases separated the two germline ends. Germline lookup yields CDR1 DFQATT and CDR2 SNEGSKA (reference sequence).

The sequence came from a human donor with low-grade glioma or glioblastoma, undergoing nonglioma brain surgery, or in good health (not recorded which). The chain couples TRBV20-1 to TRBJ2-6; no clear D gene. Sequenced material: glioma tissue, nonneoplastic brain tissue, or PBMCs (not recorded which). Written as DNA, the CDR3 is TGCAGTGCCACCAACAGCTCTGGGGCCAACGTCCTGACTTTC. Protein: CSATNSSGANVLTF.